What follows are 5 T cell receptor beta chains derived from one specimen sequenced in a study of blood T cell repertoires in COVID-19. Assay used: immunoSEQ multiplex PCR; TCRdb lists only in-frame clones, some missing. The table has roughly 220,000 clones, roughly 76% seen once. The sample taken for sequencing was peripheral blood. The receptors derive from a woman of 80 years or more with COVID-19, enrolled during active disease.

The rearrangement uses TRBV7-2 and TRBJ1-6, with TRBD1 as a possible D gene (6 bases). Germline V gives CDR1 SGHTA, CDR2 FQGNSA. The V and J ends lost 1 base and 8 bases respectively, with 12 bases between them. The CDR3 sequence is 15 residues long. The CDR3 sequence: CASSLGGGTHSPLHF. In nucleotides, the CDR3 is TGTGCCAGCAGCTTAGGGGGGGGCACCCATTCACCCCTCCACTTT.

The chain uses TRBV4-2 and TRBJ2-7; possibly TRBD2 for D (5 bases). Trimming took off 0 bases at V and 1 base at J, with 7 bases between the two ends. CDR1 is LGHNA, CDR2 YNFKEQ, per germline. The CDR3 totals 14 residues. The CDR3 here is CASSQDLASYEQYF. The DNA of the CDR3 is TGTGCCAGCAGCCAAGATTTAGCGTCCTACGAGCAGTACTTC.

The V and J genes are TRBV9 and TRBJ2-7; a weak D match, TRBD2 (5 bases). This CDR3 spans 15 amino acids. Germline CDR1 is SGDLS and CDR2 is YYNGEE. Trimming removed 0 bases from V and 0 bases from J, with 10 bases in between. As DNA, the CDR3 is TGTGCCAGCAGCGTAGCCACCGGGAACTCCTACGAGCAGTACTTC. Its translation: CASSVATGNSYEQYF.

The V gene is TRBV28, the J gene TRBJ1-4; no clear D. The germline V and J ends were trimmed by 5 bases and 8 bases, with 18 bases remaining between them. Germline lookup yields CDR1 MDHEN and CDR2 SYDVKM. The CDR3 covers 15 residues. The CDR3 is CASSSPSTGSEKLFF. The DNA of the CDR3 is TGTGCCAGCAGTAGCCCCTCGACGGGAAGCGAAAAACTGTTTTTT. Using reference TRBV28 and TRBJ1-4 for the parts outside the CDR3, the full variable domain is DVKVTQSSRYLVKRTGEKVFLECVQDMDHENMFWYRQDPGLGLRLIYFSYDVKMKEKGDIPEGYSVSREKKERFSLILESASTNQTSMYLCASSSPSTGSEKLFFGSGTQLSVL.

The table lists this clone with a few counts. The chain employs TRBV18 and TRBJ1-5, with D possibly being TRBD1 (6 bases). The CDR3 extends over 13 amino acids. Germline CDR1 is KGHSH and CDR2 is LQKENI. Trimming cost V 5 bases and J 4 bases, with 9 bases left between them. The CDR3, as DNA: TGTGCCAGCTCATATGGGACAAATCAGCCCCAGCATTTT. This translates into CASSYGTNQPQHF.